These 10 T cell receptor beta chains were all obtained from the same sample, sequenced in a study of OX40 agonist ivuxolimab in advanced cancers. Here immunoSEQ multiplex PCR was the method, and the copy in TCRdb shows in-frame clones only, minus some. Among around 10,000 clones listed, about 66% were seen once. The sample was CD4+ or CD8+ T cells sorted from blood, taken in a trial of the OX40 agonist ivuxolimab. The receptors stem from an adult with an advanced solid tumor such as melanoma, head and neck, liver or kidney cancer.

In its sample, this clone ranks as large. The chain combines TRBV6-6 with TRBJ1-5, with 9 nucleotides matching TRBD1. CDR3 length: 13 amino acids. J gave up 5 bases and V 6 bases, and 2 bases lay outside the gene matches. Germline values: CDR1 MNHNY, CDR2 SVGAGI (reference sequence). In DNA, the CDR3 is TGTGCCAGCAGATGGACAGGGGATCAGCCCCAGCATTTT. Its protein is CASRWTGDQPQHF.

The V gene is TRBV6-6, the J gene TRBJ2-5; a possible D gene is TRBD2 (5 bases). The V gene's germline CDR1 is MNHNY and CDR2 SVGAGI (reference sequence). CDR3 length equals 13 residues. The V end lost 10 bases, the J end lost 5 bases, and 17 bases lay between the germline ends. The CDR3 DNA follows: TGTGCCATACGCGGGCCTCCGGGGGAGACCCAGTACTTC. Its translation is CAIRGPPGETQYF.

The genes are TRBV4-3 and TRBJ1-4; 10 bases are shared with TRBD1. Germline V gives CDR1 LGHNA, CDR2 YSLEER. V was clipped by 2 bases and J by 7 bases; unmatched bases: 7. The CDR3 contains 16 residues. CDR3 bases: TGCGCCAGCAGCCAAAAATCCGGGACAGGGGCTGAAAAACTGTTTTTT. This encodes CASSQKSGTGAEKLFF.

The V and J genes are TRBV19 and TRBJ1-6; TRBD1 might be the D (5 bases). V lost 3 bases to trimming and J lost 8 bases, with 14 bases between them. The CDR3 has 15 residues. Looked up from germline, CDR1 is LNHDA and CDR2 is SQIVND (reference sequence). CDR3 residues: CASSIFVGTDSPLHF. CDR3 coding DNA: TGTGCCAGTAGTATTTTCGTAGGGACGGATTCACCCCTCCACTTT.

The CDR3 DNA reads TGTGCCAGCAGCTTAGGGGGGCAGCCCCAGCATTTT. Translating gives CASSLGGQPQHF. V gene TRBV7-8 combines with J gene TRBJ1-5; weak D call: TRBD1 (5 bases). Trimming took 1 base from V and 7 from J, leaving 5 bases between them. The germline gives CDR1 SGHVS, CDR2 FQNEAQ. This CDR3 is 12 amino acids long.

The chain combines TRBV28 with TRBJ2-7, with 7 bases fitting TRBD2. The CDR3 length is 14 residues. The V gene's germline CDR1 is MDHEN and CDR2 SYDVKM. V lost 6 bases, J lost 3 bases, and 8 bases stayed unmatched. CDR3 sequence reads: CASSPVGGSYEQYF. The CDR3 DNA sequence: TGTGCCAGCAGCCCCGTGGGGGGGAGCTACGAGCAGTACTTC.

The V gene is TRBV18, the J gene TRBJ2-1; no firm D call. The length of the CDR3 is 13 residues. The V end lost 0 bases, the J end lost 5 bases, and 5 bases lay between the germline ends. Germline loops: CDR1 KGHSH, CDR2 LQKENI. The DNA for the CDR3 is TGTGCCAGCTCACCACCCAGCAACAATGAGCAGTTCTTC. This sequence encodes CASSPPSNNEQFF. Drawing the rest from reference TRBV18 and TRBJ2-1, the complete variable domain is NAGVMQNPRHLVRRRGQEARLRCSPMKGHSHVYWYRQLPEEGLKFMVYLQKENIIDESGMPKERFSAEFPKEGPSILRIQQVVRGDSAAYFCASSPPSNNEQFFGPGTRLTVL.

This clone was recorded only once. The chain uses TRBV29-1 and TRBJ2-7; TRBD1 matches 7 bases. The CDR3 loop spans 12 amino acids. Germline V gene data show CDR1 as SQVTM and CDR2 as ANQGSEA. J gave up 5 bases and V 5 bases, and 6 bases lay outside the gene matches. CDR3 DNA sequence: TGCAGCGTTTTGCAGGGGGTACACGAGCAGTACTTC. Translated: CSVLQGVHEQYF.

The chain combines TRBV11-1 with TRBJ2-7, with TRBD1 identical over 7 bases. Unmatched junction bases numbered 9, after V lost 4 bases and J lost 6 bases. The CDR3 contains 14 residues. Germline CDR1 SGHAT, CDR2 FQDESV (reference sequence). The CDR3 DNA sequence: TGTGCCAGCAGCTCACGACAGGGTGCGGGCGAGCAGTACTTC. This sequence encodes CASSSRQGAGEQYF.

The J gene is TRBJ2-5, the V gene TRBV19, with 8 bases fitting TRBD2. The DNA matches TRBJ2-7 better at its end, which makes the J call doubtful. CDR1 and CDR2 from the germline V gene are LNHDA and SQIVND (reference sequence). This CDR3 has 15 amino acids. CDR3 protein: CASSISGGFAYEQYF. The CDR3 region has the DNA TGTGCCAGTAGTATCAGCGGGGGTTTCGCCTACGAGCAGTACTTC.